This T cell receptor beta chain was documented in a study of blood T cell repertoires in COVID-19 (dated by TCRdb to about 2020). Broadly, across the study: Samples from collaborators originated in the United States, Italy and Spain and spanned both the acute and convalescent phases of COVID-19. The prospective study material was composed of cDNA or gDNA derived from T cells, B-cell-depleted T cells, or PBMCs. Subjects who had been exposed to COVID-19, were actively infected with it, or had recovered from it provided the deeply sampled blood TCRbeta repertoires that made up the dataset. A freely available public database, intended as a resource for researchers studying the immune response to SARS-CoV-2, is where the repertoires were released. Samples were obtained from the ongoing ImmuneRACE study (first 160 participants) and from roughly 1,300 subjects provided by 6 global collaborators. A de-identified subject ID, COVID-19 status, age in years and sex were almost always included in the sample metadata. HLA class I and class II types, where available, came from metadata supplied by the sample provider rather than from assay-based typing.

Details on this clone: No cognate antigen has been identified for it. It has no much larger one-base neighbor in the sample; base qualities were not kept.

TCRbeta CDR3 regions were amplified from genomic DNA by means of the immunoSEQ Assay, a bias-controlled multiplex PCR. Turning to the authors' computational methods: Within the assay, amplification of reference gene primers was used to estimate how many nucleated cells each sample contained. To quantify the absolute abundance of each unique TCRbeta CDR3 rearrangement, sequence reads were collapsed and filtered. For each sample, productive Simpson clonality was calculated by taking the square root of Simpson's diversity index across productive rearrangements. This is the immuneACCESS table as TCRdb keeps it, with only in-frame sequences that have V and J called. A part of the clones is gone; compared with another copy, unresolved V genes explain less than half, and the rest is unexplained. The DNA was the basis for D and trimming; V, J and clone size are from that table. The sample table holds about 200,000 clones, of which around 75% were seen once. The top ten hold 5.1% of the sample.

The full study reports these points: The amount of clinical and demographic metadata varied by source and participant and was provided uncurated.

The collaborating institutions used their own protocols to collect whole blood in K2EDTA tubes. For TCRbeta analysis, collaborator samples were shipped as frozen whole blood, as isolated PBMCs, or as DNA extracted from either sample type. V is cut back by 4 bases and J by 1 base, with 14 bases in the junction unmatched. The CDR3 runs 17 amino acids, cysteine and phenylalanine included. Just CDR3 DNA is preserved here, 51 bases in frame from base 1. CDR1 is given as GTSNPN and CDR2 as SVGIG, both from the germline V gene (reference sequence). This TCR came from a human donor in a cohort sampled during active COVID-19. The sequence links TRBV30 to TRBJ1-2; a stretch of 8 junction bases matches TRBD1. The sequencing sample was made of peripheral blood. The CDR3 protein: CAWMGVRHRGNNYGYTF. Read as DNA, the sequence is TGTGCCTGGATGGGAGTGAGGCACAGGGGGAATAACTATGGCTACACCTTC.